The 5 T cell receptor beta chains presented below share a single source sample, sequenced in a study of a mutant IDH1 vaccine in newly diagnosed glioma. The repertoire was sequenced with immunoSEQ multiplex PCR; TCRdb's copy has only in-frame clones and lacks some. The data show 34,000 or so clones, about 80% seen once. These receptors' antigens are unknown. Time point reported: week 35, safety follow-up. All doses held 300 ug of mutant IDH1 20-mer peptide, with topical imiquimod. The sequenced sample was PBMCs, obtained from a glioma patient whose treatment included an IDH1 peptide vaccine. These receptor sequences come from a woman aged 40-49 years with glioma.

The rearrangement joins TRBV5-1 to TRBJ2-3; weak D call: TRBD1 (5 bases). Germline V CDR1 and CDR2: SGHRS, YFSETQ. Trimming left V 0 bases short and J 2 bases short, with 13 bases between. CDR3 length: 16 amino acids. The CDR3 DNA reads TGCGCCAGCAGCTTGGAATCGCCGACAGTCACAGATACGCAGTATTTT. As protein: CASSLESPTVTDTQYF.

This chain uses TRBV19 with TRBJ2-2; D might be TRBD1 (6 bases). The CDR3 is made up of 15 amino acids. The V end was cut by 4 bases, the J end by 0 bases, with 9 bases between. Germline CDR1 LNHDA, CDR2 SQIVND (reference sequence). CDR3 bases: TGTGCCAGTAGTACCAGGACAGCGAACACCGGGGAGCTGTTTTTT. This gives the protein CASSTRTANTGELFF.

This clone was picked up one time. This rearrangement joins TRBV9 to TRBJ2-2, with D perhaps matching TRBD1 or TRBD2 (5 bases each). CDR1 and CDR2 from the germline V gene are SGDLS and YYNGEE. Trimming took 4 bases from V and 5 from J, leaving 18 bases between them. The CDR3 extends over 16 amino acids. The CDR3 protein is CASSYRDDQRTGELFF. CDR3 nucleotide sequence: TGTGCCAGCAGCTACCGGGACGACCAGAGGACCGGGGAGCTGTTTTTT.

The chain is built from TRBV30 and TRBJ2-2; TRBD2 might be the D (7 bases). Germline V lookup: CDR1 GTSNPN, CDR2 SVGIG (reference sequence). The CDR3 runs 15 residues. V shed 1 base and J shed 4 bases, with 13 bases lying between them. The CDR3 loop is CAWSELGGPTGELFF. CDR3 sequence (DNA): TGTGCCTGGAGTGAGTTGGGGGGGCCCACCGGGGAGCTGTTTTTT.

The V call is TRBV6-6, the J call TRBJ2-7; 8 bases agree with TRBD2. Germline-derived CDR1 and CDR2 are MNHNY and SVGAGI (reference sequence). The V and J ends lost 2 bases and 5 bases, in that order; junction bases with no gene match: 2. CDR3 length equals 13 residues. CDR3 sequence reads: CASSYPTSDEQYF. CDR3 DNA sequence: TGTGCCAGCAGTTACCCGACTAGCGACGAGCAGTACTTC.